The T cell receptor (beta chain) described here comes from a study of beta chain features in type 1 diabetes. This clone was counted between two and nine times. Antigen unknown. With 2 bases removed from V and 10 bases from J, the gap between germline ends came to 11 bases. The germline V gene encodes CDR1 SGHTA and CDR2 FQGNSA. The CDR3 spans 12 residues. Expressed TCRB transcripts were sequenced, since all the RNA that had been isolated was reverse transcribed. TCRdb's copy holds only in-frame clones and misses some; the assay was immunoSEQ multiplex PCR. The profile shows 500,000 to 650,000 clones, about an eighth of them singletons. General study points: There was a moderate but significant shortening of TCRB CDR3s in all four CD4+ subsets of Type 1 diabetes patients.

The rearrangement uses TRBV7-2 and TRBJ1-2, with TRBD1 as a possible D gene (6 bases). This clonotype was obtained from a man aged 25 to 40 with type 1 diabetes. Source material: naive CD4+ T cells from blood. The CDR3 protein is CASSLTWTDYTF. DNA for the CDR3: TGTGCCAGCAGCTTAACCTGGACAGACTACACCTTC.